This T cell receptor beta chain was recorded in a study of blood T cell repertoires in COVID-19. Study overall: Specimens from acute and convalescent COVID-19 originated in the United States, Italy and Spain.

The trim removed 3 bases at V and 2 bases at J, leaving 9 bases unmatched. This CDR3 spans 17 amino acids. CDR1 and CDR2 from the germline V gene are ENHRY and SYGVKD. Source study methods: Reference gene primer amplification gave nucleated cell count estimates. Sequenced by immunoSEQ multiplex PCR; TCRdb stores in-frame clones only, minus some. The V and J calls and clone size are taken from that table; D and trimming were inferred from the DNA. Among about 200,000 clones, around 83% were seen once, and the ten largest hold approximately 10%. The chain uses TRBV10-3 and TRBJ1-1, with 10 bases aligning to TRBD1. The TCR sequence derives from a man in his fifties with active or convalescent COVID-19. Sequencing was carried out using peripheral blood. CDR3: CAISDLDRGLGNTEAFF. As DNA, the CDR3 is TGTGCCATCAGTGATCTCGACAGGGGGCTGGGTAACACTGAAGCTTTCTTT.